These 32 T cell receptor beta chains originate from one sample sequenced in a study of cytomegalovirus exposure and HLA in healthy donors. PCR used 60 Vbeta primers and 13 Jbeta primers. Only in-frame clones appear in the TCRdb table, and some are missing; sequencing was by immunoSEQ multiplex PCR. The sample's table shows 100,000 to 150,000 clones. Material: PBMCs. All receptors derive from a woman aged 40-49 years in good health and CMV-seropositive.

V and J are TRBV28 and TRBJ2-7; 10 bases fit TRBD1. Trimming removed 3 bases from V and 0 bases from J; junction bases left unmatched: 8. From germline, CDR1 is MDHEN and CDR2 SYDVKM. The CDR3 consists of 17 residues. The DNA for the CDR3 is TGTGCCAGCAGTTTGGTTGGGACAGGGGCCTACTCCTACGAGCAGTACTTC. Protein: CASSLVGTGAYSYEQYF.

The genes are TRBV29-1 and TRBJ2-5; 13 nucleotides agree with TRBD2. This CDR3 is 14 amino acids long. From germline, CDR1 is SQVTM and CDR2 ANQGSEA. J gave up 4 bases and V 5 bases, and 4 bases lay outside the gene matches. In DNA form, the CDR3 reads TGCAGCGTTCAAACTAGCGGGAGGGGAGAGACCCAGTACTTC. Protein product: CSVQTSGRGETQYF.

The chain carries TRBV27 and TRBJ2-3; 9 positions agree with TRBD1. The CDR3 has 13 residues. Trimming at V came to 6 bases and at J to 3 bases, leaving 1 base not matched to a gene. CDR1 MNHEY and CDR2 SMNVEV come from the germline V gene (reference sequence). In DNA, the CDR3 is TGTGCCAGCAGGGGACAGGGAACAGATACGCAGTATTTT. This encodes CASRGQGTDTQYF.

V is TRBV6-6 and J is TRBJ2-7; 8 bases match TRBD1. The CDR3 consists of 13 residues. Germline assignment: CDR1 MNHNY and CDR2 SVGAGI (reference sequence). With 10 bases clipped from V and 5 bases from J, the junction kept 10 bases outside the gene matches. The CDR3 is CATSRQGADEQYF. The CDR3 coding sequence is TGTGCCACCTCACGCCAGGGGGCGGACGAGCAGTACTTC.

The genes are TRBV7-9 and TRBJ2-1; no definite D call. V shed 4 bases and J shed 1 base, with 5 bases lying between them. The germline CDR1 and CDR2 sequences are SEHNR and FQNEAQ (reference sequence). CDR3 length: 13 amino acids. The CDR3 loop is CASSSTSYNEQFF. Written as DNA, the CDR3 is TGTGCCAGCAGCTCCACTTCCTACAATGAGCAGTTCTTC. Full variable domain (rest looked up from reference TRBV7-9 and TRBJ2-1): DTGVSQNPRHKITKRGQNVTFRCDPISEHNRLYWYRQTLGQGPEFLTYFQNEAQLEKSRLLSDRFSAERPKGSFSTLEIQRTEQGDSAMYLCASSSTSYNEQFFGPGTRLTVL.

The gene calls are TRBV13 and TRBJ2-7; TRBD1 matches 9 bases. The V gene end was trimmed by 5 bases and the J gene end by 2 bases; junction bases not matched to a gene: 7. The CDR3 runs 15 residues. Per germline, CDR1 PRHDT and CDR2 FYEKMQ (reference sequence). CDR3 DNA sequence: TGTGCCAGCAGCCCAGGGGACAGGGTGACCTACGAGCAGTACTTC. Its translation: CASSPGDRVTYEQYF.

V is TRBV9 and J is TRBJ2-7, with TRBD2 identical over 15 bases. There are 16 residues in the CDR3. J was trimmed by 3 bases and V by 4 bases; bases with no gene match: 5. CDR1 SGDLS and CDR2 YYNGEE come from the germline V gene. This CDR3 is CASSSGTSGRIYEQYF. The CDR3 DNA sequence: TGTGCCAGCAGCTCTGGGACTAGCGGGAGGATCTACGAGCAGTACTTC.

CDR3 sequence (DNA): TGTGCCAGCTCACCACCGAGAAGTTCCTACAATGAGCAGTTCTTC. Amino acid sequence: CASSPPRSSYNEQFF. The J gene is TRBJ2-1, the V gene TRBV18, with D hard to call. The germline V and J ends were trimmed by 0 bases and 1 base, with 7 bases remaining between them. CDR1 and CDR2 (germline): KGHSH, LQKENI. This CDR3 spans 15 amino acids.

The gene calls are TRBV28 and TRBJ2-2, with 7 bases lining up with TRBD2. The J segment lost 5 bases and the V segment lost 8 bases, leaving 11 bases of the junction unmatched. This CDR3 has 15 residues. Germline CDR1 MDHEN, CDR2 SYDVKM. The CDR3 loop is CASLARGSGTGELFF. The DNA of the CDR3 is TGTGCCAGCCTTGCTCGGGGTAGCGGGACCGGGGAGCTGTTTTTT.

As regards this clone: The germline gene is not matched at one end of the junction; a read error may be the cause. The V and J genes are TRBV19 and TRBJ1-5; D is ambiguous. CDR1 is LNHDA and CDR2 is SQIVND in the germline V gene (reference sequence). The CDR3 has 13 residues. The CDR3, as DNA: TGTCCCAGTAGTATAGAGGGCTACAGGCCCCAGCATTTT. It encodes CPSSIEGYRPQHF.

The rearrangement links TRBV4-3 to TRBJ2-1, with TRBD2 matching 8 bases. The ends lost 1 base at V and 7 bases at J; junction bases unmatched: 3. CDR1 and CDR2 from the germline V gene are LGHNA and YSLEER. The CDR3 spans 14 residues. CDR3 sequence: CASSQVSGNNEQFF. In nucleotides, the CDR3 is TGCGCCAGCAGCCAAGTTAGCGGGAATAATGAGCAGTTCTTC.

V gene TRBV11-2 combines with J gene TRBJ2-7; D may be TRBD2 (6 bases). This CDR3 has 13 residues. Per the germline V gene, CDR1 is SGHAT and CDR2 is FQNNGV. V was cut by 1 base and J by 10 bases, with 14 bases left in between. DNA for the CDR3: TGTGCCAGCAGCTTAGTCGCGACTAGGACTCAGTACTTC. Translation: CASSLVATRTQYF.

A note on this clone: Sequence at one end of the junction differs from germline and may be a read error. The DNA of the CDR3 is TGTGCTAGCAGCTTAAGCCTACTTTACAATGAGCAGTTCTTC. It translates to CASSLSLLYNEQFF. The chain carries TRBV7-7 and TRBJ2-1; D ambiguous. The CDR3 loop spans 14 amino acids. Germline V lookup: CDR1 SSHAT, CDR2 FNYEAQ (reference sequence).

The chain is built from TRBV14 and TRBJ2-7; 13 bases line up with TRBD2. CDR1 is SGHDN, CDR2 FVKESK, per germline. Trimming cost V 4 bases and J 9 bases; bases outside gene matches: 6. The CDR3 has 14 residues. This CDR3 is CASSLGGLAGVQYF. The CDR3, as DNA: TGTGCCAGCAGCCTAGGTGGACTAGCGGGAGTGCAGTACTTC.

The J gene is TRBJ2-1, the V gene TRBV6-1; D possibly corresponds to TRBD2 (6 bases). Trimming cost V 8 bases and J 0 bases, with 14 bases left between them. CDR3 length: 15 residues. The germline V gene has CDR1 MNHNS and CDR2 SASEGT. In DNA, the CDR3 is TGTGCCAGCTGTATGGGGGGTAGCTCCTACAATGAGCAGTTCTTC. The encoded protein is CASCMGGSSYNEQFF.

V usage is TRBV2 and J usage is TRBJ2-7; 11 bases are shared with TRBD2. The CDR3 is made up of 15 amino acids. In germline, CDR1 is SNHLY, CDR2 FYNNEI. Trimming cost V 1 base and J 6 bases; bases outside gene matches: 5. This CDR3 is CASSEVELAGAEQYF. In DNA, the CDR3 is TGTGCCAGCAGTGAAGTAGAACTAGCGGGAGCCGAGCAGTACTTC.

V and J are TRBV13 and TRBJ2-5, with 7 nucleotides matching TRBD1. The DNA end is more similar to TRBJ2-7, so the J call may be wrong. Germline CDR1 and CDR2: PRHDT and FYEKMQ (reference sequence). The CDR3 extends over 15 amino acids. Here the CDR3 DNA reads TGTGCCAGCAGCTCCCCGACAGGGAGATCCTACGAGCAGTACTTC. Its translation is CASSSPTGRSYEQYF.

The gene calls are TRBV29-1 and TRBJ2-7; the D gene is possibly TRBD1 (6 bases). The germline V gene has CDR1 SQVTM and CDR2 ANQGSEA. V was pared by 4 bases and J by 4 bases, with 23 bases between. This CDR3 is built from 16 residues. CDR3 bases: TGCAGCGTTGTTACCCATGGACAGTCTACTACTTACGAGCAGTACTTC. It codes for CSVVTHGQSTTYEQYF.

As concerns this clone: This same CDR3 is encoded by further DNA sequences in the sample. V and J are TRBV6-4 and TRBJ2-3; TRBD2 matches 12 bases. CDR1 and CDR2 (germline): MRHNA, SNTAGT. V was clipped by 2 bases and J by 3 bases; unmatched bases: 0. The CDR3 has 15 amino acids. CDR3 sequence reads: CASSDGTSGTDTQYF. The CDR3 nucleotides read TGTGCCAGCAGTGACGGGACTAGCGGGACAGATACGCAGTATTTT.

The CDR3 region has the DNA TGCGCCAGCAGCCCGGGACAGGGGATTTTCGAGCAGTACTTC. Encoded protein: CASSPGQGIFEQYF. The chain joins TRBV5-1 to TRBJ2-7; 10 bases match TRBD1. V lost 4 bases to trimming and J lost 6 bases; unmatched junction nucleotides: 7. Per germline, CDR1 SGHRS and CDR2 YFSETQ. The CDR3 totals 14 residues.

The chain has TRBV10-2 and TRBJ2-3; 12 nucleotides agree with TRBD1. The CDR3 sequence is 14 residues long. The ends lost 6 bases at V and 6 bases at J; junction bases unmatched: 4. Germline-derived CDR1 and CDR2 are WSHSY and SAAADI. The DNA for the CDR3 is TGCGCCAGCAGAGGGACAGGGGGCTCCGATACGCAGTATTTT. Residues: CASRGTGGSDTQYF.

The CDR3, as DNA: TGTGCCAGCAGCAGCCGTAGCGGGGCGACCACAGATACGCAGTATTTT. This gives the protein CASSSRSGATTDTQYF. V usage is TRBV5-4 and J usage is TRBJ2-3, with 8 bases matching TRBD2. Germline trimming cut 4 bases from V and 2 bases from J; bases unmatched to any gene: 9. CDR3 length: 16 residues. Germline loops: CDR1 SGHNT, CDR2 YYREEE (reference sequence).

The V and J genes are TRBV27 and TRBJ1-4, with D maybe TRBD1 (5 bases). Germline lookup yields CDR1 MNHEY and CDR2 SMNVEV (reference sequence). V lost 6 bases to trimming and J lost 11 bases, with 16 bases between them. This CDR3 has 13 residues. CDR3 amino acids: CASRPPLQVKLFF. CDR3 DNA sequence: TGTGCCAGCAGGCCACCCCTACAGGTGAAACTGTTTTTT.

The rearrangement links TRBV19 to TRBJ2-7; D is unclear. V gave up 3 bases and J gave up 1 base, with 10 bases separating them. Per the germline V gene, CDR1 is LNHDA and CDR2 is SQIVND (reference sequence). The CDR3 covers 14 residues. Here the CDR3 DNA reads TGTGCCAGTAGTATTCCGGGTCTATCCTACGAGCAGTACTTC. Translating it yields CASSIPGLSYEQYF.

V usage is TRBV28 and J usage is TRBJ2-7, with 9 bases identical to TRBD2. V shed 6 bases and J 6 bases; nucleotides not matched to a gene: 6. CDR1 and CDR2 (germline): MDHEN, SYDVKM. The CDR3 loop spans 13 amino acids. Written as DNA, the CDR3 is TGTGCCAGCAGGCAAGCGGGAGGATCCGAGCAGTACTTC. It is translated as CASRQAGGSEQYF.

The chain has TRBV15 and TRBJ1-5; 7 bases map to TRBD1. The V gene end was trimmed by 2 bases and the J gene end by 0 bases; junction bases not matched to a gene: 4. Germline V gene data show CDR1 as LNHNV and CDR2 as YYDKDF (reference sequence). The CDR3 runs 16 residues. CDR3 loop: CATSRSGQNSNQPQHF. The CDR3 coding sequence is TGTGCCACCAGCAGATCGGGACAGAATAGCAATCAGCCCCAGCATTTT.

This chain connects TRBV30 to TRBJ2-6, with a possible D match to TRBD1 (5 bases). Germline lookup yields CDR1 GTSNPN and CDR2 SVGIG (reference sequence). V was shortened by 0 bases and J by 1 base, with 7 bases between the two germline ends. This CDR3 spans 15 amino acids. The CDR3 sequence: CAWSVGVSGANVLTF. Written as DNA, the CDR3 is TGTGCCTGGAGTGTAGGGGTGTCTGGGGCCAACGTCCTGACTTTC.

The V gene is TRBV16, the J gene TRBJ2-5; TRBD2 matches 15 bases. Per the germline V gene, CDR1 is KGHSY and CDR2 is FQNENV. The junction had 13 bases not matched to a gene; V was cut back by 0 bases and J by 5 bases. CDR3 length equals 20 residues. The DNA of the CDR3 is TGTGCCAGCAGCCAATCCCGGTCTCGGACTAGCGGGAGGGCCCGGGAGACCCAGTACTTC. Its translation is CASSQSRSRTSGRARETQYF. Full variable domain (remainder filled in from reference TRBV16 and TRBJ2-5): GEEVAQTPKHLVRGEGQKAKLYCAPIKGHSYVFWYQQVLKNEFKFLISFQNENVFDETGMPKERFSAKCLPNSPCSLEIQATKLEDSAVYFCASSQSRSRTSGRARETQYFGPGTRLLVL.

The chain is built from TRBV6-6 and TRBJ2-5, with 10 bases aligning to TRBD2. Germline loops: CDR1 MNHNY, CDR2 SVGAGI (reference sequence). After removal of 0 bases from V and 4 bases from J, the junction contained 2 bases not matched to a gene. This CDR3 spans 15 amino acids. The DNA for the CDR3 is TGTGCCAGCAGTTACTCGAGACTAGCGGGAGAGACCCAGTACTTC. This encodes CASSYSRLAGETQYF.

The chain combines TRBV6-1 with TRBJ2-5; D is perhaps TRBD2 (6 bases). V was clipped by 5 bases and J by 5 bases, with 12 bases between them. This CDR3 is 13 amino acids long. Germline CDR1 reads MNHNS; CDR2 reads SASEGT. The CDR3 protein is CASSRYSGETQYF. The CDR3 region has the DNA TGTGCCAGCAGTCGCTATAGCGGCGAGACCCAGTACTTC.

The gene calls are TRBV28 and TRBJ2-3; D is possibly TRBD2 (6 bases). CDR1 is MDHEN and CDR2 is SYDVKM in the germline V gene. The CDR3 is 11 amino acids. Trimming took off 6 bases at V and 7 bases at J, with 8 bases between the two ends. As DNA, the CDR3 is TGTGCCAGCAGGGCGGGAAATACGCAGTATTTT. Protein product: CASRAGNTQYF. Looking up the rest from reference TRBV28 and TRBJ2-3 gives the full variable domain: DVKVTQSSRYLVKRTGEKVFLECVQDMDHENMFWYRQDPGLGLRLIYFSYDVKMKEKGDIPEGYSVSREKKERFSLILESASTNQTSMYLCASRAGNTQYFGPGTRLTVL.

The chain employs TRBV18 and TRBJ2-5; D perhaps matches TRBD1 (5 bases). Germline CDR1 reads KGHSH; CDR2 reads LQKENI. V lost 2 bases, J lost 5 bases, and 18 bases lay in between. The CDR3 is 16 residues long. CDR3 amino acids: CASSPEIGRKGETQYF. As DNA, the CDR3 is TGTGCCAGCTCACCAGAGATCGGACGGAAGGGGGAGACCCAGTACTTC.